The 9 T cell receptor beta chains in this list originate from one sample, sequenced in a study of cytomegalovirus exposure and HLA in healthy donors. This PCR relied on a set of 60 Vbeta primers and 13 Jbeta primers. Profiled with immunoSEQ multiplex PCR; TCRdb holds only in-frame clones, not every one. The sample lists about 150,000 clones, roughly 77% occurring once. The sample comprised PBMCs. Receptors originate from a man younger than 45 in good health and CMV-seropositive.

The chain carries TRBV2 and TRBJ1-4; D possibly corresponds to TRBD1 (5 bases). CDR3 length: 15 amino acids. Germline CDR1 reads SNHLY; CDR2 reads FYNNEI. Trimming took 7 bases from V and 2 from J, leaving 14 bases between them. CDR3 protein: CASNYPRVTNEKLFF. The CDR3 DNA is TGTGCCAGCAACTACCCCAGGGTTACTAATGAAAAACTGTTTTTT.

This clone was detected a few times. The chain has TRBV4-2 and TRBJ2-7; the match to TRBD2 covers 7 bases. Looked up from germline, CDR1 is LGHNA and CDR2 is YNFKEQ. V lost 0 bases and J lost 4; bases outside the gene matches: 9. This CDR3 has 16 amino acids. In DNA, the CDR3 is TGTGCCAGCAGCCAAGATTTCGGCGGGAGTCGTTACGAGCAGTACTTC. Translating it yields CASSQDFGGSRYEQYF.

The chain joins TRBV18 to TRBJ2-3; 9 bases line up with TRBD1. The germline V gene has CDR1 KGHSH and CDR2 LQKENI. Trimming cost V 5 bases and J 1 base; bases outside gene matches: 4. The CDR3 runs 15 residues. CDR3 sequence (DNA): TGTGCCAGCTCAATCCGGGACAGGGGCACAGATACGCAGTATTTT. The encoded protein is CASSIRDRGTDTQYF.

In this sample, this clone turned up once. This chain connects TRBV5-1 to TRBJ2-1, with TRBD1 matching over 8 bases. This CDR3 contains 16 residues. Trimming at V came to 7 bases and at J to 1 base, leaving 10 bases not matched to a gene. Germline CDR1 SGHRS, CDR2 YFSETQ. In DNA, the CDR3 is TGCGCCAGCCAAACAGGGGGGTCCGGATCCTACAATGAGCAGTTCTTC. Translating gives CASQTGGSGSYNEQFF.

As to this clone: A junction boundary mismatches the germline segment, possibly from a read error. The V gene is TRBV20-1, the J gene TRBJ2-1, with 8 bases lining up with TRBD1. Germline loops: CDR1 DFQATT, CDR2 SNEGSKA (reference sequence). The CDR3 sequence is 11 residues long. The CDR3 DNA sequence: TGCAGTGCTGGGACAGGAACTGAGAGGGTCTTC. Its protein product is CSAGTGTERVF.

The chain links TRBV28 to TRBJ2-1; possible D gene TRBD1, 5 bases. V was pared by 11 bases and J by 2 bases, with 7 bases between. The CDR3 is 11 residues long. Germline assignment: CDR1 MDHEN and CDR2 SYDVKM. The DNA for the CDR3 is TGTGCCTGGGGCACCTACAATGAGCAGTTCTTC. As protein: CAWGTYNEQFF.

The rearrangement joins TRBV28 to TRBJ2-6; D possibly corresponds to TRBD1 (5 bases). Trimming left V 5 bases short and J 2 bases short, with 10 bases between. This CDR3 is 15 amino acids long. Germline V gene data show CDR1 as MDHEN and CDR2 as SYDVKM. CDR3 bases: TGTGCCAGCAGTCCCCAGGGTACTGGGGCCAACGTCCTGACTTTC. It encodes CASSPQGTGANVLTF.

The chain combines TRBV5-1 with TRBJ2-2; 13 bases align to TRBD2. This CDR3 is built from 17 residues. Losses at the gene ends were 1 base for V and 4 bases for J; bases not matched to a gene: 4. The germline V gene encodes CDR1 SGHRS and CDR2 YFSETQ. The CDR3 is CASSLLLAGGPTGELFF. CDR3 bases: TGCGCCAGCAGCTTGTTACTAGCGGGGGGGCCCACCGGGGAGCTGTTTTTT. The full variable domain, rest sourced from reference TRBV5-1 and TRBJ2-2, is KAGVTQTPRYLIKTRGQQVTLSCSPISGHRSVSWYQQTPGQGLQFLFEYFSETQRNKGNFPGRFSGRQFSNSRSEMNVSTLELGDSALYLCASSLLLAGGPTGELFFGEGSRLTVL.

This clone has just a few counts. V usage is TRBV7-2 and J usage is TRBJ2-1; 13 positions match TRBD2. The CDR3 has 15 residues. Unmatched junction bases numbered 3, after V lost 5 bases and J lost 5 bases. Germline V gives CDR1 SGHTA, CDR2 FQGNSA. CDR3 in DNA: TGTGCCAGCAGCCCCGGGACTAGCGGGGACAATGAGCAGTTCTTC. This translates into CASSPGTSGDNEQFF.